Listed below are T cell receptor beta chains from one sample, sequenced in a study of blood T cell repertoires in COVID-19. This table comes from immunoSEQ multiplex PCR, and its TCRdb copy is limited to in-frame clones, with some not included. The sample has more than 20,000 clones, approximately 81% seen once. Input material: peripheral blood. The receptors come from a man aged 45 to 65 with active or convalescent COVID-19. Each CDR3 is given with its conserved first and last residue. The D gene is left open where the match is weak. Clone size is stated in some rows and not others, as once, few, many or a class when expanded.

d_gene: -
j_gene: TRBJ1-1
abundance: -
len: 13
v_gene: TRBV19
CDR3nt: TGTGCCAGTAGGGTCCCAGGGGACACTGAAGCTTTCTTT
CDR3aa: CASRVPGDTEAFF

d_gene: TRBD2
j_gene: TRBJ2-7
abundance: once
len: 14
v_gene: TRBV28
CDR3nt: TGTGCCAGCACGAGAGCGGGAGGGCCTTGGGAGCAGTACTTC
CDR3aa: CASTRAGGPWEQYF

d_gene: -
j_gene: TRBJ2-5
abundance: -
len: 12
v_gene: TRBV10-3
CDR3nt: TGTGCCATCAGTGAACAGGGCGAGACCCAGTACTTC
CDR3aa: CAISEQGETQYF

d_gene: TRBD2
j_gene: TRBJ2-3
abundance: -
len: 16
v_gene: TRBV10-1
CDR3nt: TGCGCCAGCAGTGGTCCGGGACTAGCGAACCCAGATACGCAGTATTTT
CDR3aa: CASSGPGLANPDTQYF

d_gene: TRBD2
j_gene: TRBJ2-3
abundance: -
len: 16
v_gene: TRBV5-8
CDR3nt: TGTGCCAGCAGCTGGGAGCGGGAGGGTGGCACAGATACGCAGTATTTT
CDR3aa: CASSWEREGGTDTQYF

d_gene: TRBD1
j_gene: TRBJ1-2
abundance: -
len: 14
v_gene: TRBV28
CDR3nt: TGTGCCAGCAGTTTATTGGGACAGACGTATGGCTACACCTTC
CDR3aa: CASSLLGQTYGYTF

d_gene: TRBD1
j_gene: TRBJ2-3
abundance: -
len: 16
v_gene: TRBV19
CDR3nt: TGTGCCAGCAGAAACCGCCCGGGACAGGGCCCAGATACGCAGTATTTT
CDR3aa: CASRNRPGQGPDTQYF

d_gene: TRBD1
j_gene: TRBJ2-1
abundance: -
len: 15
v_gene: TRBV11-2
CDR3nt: TGTGCCAGCAGTTCAAACAGGGGGCCCTACAATGAGCAGTTCTTC
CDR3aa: CASSSNRGPYNEQFF

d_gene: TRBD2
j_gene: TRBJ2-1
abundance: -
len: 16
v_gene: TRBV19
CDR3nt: TGTGCCAGTAGTCCTGTAGCGGGAGCGTGGTACAATGAGCAGTTCTTC
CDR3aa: CASSPVAGAWYNEQFF

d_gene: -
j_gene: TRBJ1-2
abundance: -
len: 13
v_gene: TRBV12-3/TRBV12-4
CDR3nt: TGTGCCAGCAGTTTAGCGGGGGGTCTTAGCTACACCTTC
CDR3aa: CASSLAGGLSYTF

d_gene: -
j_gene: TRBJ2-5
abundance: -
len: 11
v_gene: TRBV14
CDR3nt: TGTGCCAGCAGCCAAAACGGACTGCCTGACTTC
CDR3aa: CASSQNGLPDF

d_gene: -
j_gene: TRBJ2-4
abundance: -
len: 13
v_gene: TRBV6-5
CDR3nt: TGTGCCAGCAGACCGGACAGCAAAAACATTCAGTACTTC
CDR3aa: CASRPDSKNIQYF

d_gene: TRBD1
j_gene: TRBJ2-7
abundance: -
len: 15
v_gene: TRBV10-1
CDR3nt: TGCGCCAGCAGCCCGGGACAGGGGCTCAACTACGAGCAGTACTTC
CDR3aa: CASSPGQGLNYEQYF

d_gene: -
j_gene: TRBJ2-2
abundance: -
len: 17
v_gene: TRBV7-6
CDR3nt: TGTGCCAGCAGCTTAGAACCGACAGGAGCGAACACCGGGGAGCTGTTTTTT
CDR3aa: CASSLEPTGANTGELFF

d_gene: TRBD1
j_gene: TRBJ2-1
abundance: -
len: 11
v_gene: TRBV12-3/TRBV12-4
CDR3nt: TGTGCCAGCAGTTCAGACAGGGGGCAGTTCTTC
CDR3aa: CASSSDRGQFF

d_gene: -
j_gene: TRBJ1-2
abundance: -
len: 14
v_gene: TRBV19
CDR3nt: TGTGCCAGTAGTCCATCGATCAGGGGCGGTGGCTACACCTTC
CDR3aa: CASSPSIRGGGYTF

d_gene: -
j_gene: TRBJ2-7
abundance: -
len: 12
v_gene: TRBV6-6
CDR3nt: TGTGCCAGCATGGGGGGCTCCTACGAGCAGTACTTC
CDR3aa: CASMGGSYEQYF

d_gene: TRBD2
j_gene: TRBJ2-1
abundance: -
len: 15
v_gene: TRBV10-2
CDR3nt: TGCGCCAGCAGAGCTGAAAGCGGGGGCTACAATGAGCAGTTCTTC
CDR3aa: CASRAESGGYNEQFF

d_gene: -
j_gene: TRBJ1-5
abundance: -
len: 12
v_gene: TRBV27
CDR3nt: TGTGCCAGCAGCAGGGGTTATCAGCCCCAGCATTTT
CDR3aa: CASSRGYQPQHF

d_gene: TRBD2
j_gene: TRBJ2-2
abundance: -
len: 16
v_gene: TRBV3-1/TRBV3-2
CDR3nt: TGTGCCAGCAGCCAAGTGGTAGCGGGAGACACCGGGGAGCTGTTTTTT
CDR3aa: CASSQVVAGDTGELFF

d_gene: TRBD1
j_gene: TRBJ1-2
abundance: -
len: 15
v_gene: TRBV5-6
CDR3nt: TGTGCCAGCAGCTTCAAAGCCGGGACAGGGAACGGCTACACCTTC
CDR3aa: CASSFKAGTGNGYTF

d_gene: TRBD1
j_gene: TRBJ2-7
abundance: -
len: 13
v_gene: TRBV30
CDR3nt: TGTGCCTGGAGTTTGGGACAGGGCTACGAGCAGTACTTC
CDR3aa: CAWSLGQGYEQYF

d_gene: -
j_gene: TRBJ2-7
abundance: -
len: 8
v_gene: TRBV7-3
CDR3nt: TGTGCCAGCAGCTTAGGGACTTTC
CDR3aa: CASSLGTF

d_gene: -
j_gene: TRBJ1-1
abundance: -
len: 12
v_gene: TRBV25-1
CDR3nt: TGTGCCAGCAGTGATAAGGCAGGGGTGGCTTTCTTT
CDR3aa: CASSDKAGVAFF

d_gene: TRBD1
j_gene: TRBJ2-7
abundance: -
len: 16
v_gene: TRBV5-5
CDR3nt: TGTGCCAGCAGCTTGGGCGGGACAGGGGGTTTTTACGAGCAGTACTTC
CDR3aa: CASSLGGTGGFYEQYF

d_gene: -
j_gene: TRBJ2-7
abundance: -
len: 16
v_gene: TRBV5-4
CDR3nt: TGTGCCAGCAGCCGACAGGACATCGGGGCGCGGCACGAGCAGTACTTC
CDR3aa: CASSRQDIGARHEQYF

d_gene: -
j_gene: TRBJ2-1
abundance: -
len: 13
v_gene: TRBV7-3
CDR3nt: TGTGCCAGCAGCTTAACAACTAGCATTCATCCGTTCTTC
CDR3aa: CASSLTTSIHPFF

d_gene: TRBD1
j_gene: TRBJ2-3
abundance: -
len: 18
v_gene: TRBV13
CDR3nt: TGTGCCAGCAGCTCGTTGCCGACAGGGACCAGGGTCACAGATACGCAGTATTTT
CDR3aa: CASSSLPTGTRVTDTQYF

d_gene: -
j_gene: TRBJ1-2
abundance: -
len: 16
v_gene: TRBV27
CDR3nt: TGTGCCAGCAGTCCTCGGACAGCCACCTCTAACTATGGCTACACCTTC
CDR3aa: CASSPRTATSNYGYTF

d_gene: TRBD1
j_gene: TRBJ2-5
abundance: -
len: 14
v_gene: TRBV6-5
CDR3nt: TGTGCCAGTTCGGATGAAGGGGGCACGGAGACCCAGTACTTC
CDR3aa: CASSDEGGTETQYF

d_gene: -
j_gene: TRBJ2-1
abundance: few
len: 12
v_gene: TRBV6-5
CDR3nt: TGTGCCAGCTCAGGCAGGTACAATGAGCAGTTCTTC
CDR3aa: CASSGRYNEQFF

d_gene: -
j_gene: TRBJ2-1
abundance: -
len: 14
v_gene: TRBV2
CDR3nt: TGTGCCAGCAGGGACAGTATTGGGTACAATGAGCAGTTCTTC
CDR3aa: CASRDSIGYNEQFF

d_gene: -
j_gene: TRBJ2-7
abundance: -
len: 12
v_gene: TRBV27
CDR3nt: TGTGCCAGCAGTTCACAGGGTGACGAGCAGTACTTC
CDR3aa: CASSSQGDEQYF

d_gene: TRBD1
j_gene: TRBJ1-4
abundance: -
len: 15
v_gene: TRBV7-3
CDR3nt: TGTGCCAGCATCACTAGAACAGGGGAGTATGAAAAACTGTTTTTT
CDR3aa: CASITRTGEYEKLFF

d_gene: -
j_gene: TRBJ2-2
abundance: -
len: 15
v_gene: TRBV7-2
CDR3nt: TGTGCCAGCAGCTTAGTCCTTTATATTTCCGGGGAGCTGTTTTTT
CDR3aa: CASSLVLYISGELFF

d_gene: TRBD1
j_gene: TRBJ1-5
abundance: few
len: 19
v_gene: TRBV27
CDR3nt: TGTGCCAGCAGTTCTATACATACCCCGGGAGGGGGCAGCAATCAGCCCCAGCATTTT
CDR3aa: CASSSIHTPGGGSNQPQHF

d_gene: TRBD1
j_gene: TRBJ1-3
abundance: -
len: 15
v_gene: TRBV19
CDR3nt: TGTGCCAGTAGTGCCCAGACAGGGGGAGGAAACACCATATATTTT
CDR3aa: CASSAQTGGGNTIYF

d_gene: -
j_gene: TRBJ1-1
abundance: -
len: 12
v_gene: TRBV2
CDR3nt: TGTGCCAGGGGGACAACCGGGGCTGAAGCTTTCTTT
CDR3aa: CARGTTGAEAFF

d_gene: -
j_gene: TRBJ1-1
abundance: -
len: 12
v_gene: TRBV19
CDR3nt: TGTGCCAGTAGTACCCCTAACACTGAAGCTTTCTTT
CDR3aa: CASSTPNTEAFF

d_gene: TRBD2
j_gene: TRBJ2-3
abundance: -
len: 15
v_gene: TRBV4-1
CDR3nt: TGCGCCAGCAGCCAGGGGGGGAGTCTGACAGATACGCAGTATTTT
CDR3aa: CASSQGGSLTDTQYF

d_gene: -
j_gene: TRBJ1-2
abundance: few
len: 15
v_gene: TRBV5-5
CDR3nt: TGTGCCAGCAGCTTGGGGACAGCCATTAACTATGGCTACACCTTC
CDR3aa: CASSLGTAINYGYTF